This T cell receptor (beta chain) was observed in a study of blood T cell repertoires in COVID-19. About the research overall: Whether acute or convalescent, the COVID-19 samples came from the United States, Italy and Spain.

This clone has only a few counts. Germline loops: CDR1 LGHNA, CDR2 YNFKEQ. This CDR3 comprises 15 residues. Losses at the gene ends were 4 bases for V and 3 bases for J; bases not matched to a gene: 5. As handled by the study authors: Nucleated cell number was recorded as an estimate derived from reference gene primer amplification. This table comes from immunoSEQ multiplex PCR, and its TCRdb copy is limited to in-frame clones, with some not included. V and J calls and clone size are those listed in that table; D and trimming were worked out from the DNA. In the table there are some 200,000 clones, around 81% of which are singletons.

The receptor's source is a woman in her fifties or sixties with acute or convalescent COVID-19. The sequencing sample was made of peripheral blood. The rearrangement links TRBV4-2 to TRBJ1-2, with 10 nucleotides matching TRBD1. This CDR3 is CASSRPDRGDYGYTF. The DNA of the CDR3 is TGTGCCAGCAGCCGCCCGGACAGGGGGGACTATGGCTACACCTTC.